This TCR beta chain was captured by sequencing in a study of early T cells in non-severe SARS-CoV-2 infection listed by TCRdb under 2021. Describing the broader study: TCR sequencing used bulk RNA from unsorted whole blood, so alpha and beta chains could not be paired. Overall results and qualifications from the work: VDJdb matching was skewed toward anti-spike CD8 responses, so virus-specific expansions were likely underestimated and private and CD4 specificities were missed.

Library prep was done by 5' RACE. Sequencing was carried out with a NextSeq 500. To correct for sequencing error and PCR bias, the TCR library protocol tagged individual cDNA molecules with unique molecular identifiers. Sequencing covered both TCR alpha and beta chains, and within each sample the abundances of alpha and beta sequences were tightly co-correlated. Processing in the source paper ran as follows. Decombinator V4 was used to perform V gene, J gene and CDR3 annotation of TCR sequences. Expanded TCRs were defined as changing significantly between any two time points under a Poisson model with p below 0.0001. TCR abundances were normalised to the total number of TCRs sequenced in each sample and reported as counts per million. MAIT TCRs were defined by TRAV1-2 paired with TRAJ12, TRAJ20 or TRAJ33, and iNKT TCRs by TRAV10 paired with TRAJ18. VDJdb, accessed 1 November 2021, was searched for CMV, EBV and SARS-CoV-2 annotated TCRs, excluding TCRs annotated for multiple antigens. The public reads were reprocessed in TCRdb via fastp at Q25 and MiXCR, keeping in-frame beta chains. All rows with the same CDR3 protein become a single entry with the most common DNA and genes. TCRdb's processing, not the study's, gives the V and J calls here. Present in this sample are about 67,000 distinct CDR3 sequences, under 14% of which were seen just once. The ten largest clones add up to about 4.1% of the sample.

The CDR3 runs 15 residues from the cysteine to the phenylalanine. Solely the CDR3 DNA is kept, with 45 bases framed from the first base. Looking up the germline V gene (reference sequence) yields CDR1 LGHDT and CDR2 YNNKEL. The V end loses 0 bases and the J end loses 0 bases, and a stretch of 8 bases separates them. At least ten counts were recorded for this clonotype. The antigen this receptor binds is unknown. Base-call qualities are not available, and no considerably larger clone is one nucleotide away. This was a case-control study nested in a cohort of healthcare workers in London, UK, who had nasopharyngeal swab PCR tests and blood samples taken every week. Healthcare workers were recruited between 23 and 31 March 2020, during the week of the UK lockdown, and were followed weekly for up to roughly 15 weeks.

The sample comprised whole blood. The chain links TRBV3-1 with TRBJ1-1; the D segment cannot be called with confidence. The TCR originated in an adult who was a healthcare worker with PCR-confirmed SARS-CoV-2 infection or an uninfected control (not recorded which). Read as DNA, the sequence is TGTGCCAGCAGCCAAGATGTTGGGATGAACACTGAAGCTTTCTTT. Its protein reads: CASSQDVGMNTEAFF.